Below, 23 T cell receptor beta chains from the same sample are listed, as sequenced in a study of CD8 T cells in ankylosing spondylitis. MiXCR was run by TCRdb on the 5' RACE reads, yielding one entry per CDR3 protein. The table lists 200,000 to 300,000 distinct CDR3 sequences, about 10% of them singletons. What was sequenced was blood, either unsorted or a sorted T cell fraction (not recorded which). The source of these receptors is a male donor with ankylosing spondylitis or in good health (not recorded which).

About this clonotype itself: The junction departs from germline at one end; a sequencing error may be responsible. The V gene is TRBV3-1, the J gene TRBJ1-5, with 8 bases matching TRBD1. This CDR3 has 13 amino acids. CDR1 and CDR2 from the germline V gene are LGHDT and YNNKEL (reference sequence). The CDR3 sequence: CTSSLTGDQPQHF. For the CDR3, the DNA is TGTACCAGCAGCCTGACAGGGGATCAGCCCCAGCATTTT.

This clonotype has ten or more counts. The CDR3 here is CASSVGSGGTDTQYF. The CDR3, as DNA: TGTGCCAGCAGTGTTGGTAGCGGGGGCACAGATACGCAGTATTTT. The chain combines TRBV6-4 with TRBJ2-3, with 8 bases fitting TRBD2. CDR1 is MRHNA and CDR2 is SNTAGT in the germline V gene. The ends lost 4 bases at V and 1 base at J; junction bases unmatched: 4. CDR3 size: 15 residues.

There are many counts of this clonotype. V gene TRBV29-1 combines with J gene TRBJ2-1, with D possibly being TRBD2 (5 bases). There are 22 residues in the CDR3. Germline values: CDR1 SQVTM, CDR2 ANQGSEA. V was clipped by 8 bases and J by 0 bases, with 38 bases between them. Written as DNA, the CDR3 is TGCAGCACCACACCGAACCAATCCAAGGACTTGACGAAAAAGGGCTCCTACAATGAGCAGTTCTTC. This gives the protein CSTTPNQSKDLTKKGSYNEQFF.

The genes are TRBV7-2 and TRBJ1-6, with D possibly being TRBD1 (6 bases). V shed 2 bases and J shed 8 bases, with 13 bases lying between them. Germline CDR1 reads SGHTA; CDR2 reads FQGNSA. The CDR3 covers 15 residues. The CDR3 DNA follows: TGTGCCAGCAGCTTATCCTGGGGGCCCGATTCACCCCTCCACTTT. Translation gives CASSLSWGPDSPLHF.

This clonotype occurred many times. This chain links TRBV5-1 with TRBJ2-7, with TRBD1 matching 7 bases. The ends lost 2 bases at V and 3 bases at J; junction bases unmatched: 2. Germline CDR1 reads SGHRS; CDR2 reads YFSETQ. The CDR3 covers 13 residues. The CDR3 DNA is TGCGCCAGCAGCTTAAACAGGGGCTACGAGCAGTACTTC. This codes for CASSLNRGYEQYF.

This clonotype occurred many times. In DNA form, the CDR3 reads TGTGCCAGCAGCCGGACGGTCAACAATCAGCCCCAGCATTTT. It specifies CASSRTVNNQPQHF. This chain connects TRBV5-5 to TRBJ1-5; D unresolved. The CDR3 totals 14 residues. Trimming shortened V by 4 bases and J by 3 bases, and 11 bases separated the two germline ends. The germline CDR1 and CDR2 sequences are SGHKS and YYEKEE (reference sequence).

The V and J genes are TRBV3-1 and TRBJ2-7; the D gene is possibly TRBD1 (6 bases). Germline lookup yields CDR1 LGHDT and CDR2 YNNKEL (reference sequence). CDR3 length: 14 amino acids. The germline V and J ends were trimmed by 5 bases and 3 bases, with 14 bases remaining between them. CDR3 amino acids: CASSKTGTHYEQYF. DNA of the CDR3: TGTGCCAGCAGCAAAACCGGGACACACTACGAGCAGTACTTC.

Ten or more counts support this clonotype. The chain is built from TRBV5-1 and TRBJ2-7; 9 bases are a match to TRBD1. Germline V CDR1 and CDR2: SGHRS, YFSETQ. This CDR3 contains 14 residues. Germline trimming cut 2 bases from V and 6 bases from J; bases unmatched to any gene: 6. This chain's CDR3 is CASSFTGTGSEQYF. The CDR3 coding sequence is TGCGCCAGCAGCTTCACCGGGACAGGGTCCGAGCAGTACTTC.

This clonotype was detected ten times or more. The chain links TRBV10-3 to TRBJ1-2, with a possible D match to TRBD1 (5 bases). The CDR3 contains 16 residues. V was pared by 2 bases and J by 2 bases, with 15 bases between. CDR1 and CDR2 (germline): ENHRY, SYGVKD. CDR3 amino acids: CAISEGAGSSNYGYTF. Here the CDR3 DNA reads TGTGCCATCAGTGAGGGGGCAGGGAGTTCAAACTATGGCTACACCTTC.

In its sample, this clonotype was seen many times. The chain joins TRBV12-3 or TRBV12-4 to TRBJ1-5; D is uncertain. V was pared by 1 base and J by 3 bases, with 7 bases between. This CDR3 region has 14 residues. CDR3 residues: CASSLEGFNQPQHF. As DNA, the CDR3 is TGTGCCAGCAGTTTAGAGGGTTTCAATCAGCCCCAGCATTTT.

Remarks on this clonotype: A much larger clone lies one base from this, so it may be a read error. The chain recombines TRBV15 with TRBJ1-4, with D unresolved. Germline V gene sequence: CDR1 LNHNV, CDR2 YYDKDF (reference sequence). This CDR3 contains 15 residues. CDR3: CVTSRDLGYNEKLFF. The CDR3 nucleotides are TGTGTCACCAGCAGAGATTTGGGCTATAATGAAAAACTGTTTTTT. The complete variable domain, with remaining parts taken from reference TRBV15 and TRBJ1-4, reads DAMVIQNPRYQVTQFGKPVTLSCSQTLNHNVMYWYQQKSSQAPKLLFHYYDKDFNNEADTPDNFQSRRPNTSFCFLDIRSPGLGDTAMYLCVTSRDLGYNEKLFFGSGTQLSVL.

This clonotype was observed at least ten times. The chain is built from TRBV15 and TRBJ1-3; the D gene is possibly TRBD1 (6 bases). V lost 0 bases and J lost 3, with 12 bases in between. The CDR3 covers 16 residues. CDR1 is LNHNV, CDR2 YYDKDF, per germline (reference sequence). CDR3 amino acids: CATSREPGEGGNTIYF. In nucleotides, the CDR3 is TGTGCCACCAGCAGAGAGCCAGGGGAAGGTGGAAACACCATATATTTT.

As concerns this clonotype: The DNA is omitted, as the CDR3 cannot be located on it reliably, and the CDR3 follows TCRdb's listing. This chain connects TRBV7-5 to TRBJ2-1; the table assigns TRBD2, which was not confirmed against the DNA. TRBV7-5 is annotated as a pseudogene. The length of the CDR3 is 19 amino acids, counting both ends. The CDR3 here is CICCARRALASSSYNEQFF.

The sample holds many counts of this clonotype. The rearrangement links TRBV10-3 to TRBJ2-2; D may be TRBD1 (7 bases). The germline V gene encodes CDR1 ENHRY and CDR2 SYGVKD. The length of the CDR3 is 14 residues. The germline V and J ends were trimmed by 10 bases and 2 bases, with 14 bases remaining between them. CDR3 loop: CATSTGTNTGELFF. The CDR3 DNA is TGTGCCACCTCGACAGGGACTAACACCGGGGAGCTGTTTTTT.

This clonotype came up many times. V is TRBV5-1 and J is TRBJ2-3, with a weak D call TRBD1 (5 bases). Trimming took 0 bases from V and 2 from J, leaving 10 bases between them. CDR3 length: 15 residues. Germline values: CDR1 SGHRS, CDR2 YFSETQ. DNA for the CDR3: TGCGCCAGCAGCTTGGAGTCAGGGTACACAGATACGCAGTATTTT. Translation: CASSLESGYTDTQYF.

The table lists this clonotype with many counts. The CDR3 sequence is CASSLSWGGGYTF. In nucleotides, the CDR3 is TGTGCCAGCAGTTTATCTTGGGGAGGCGGCTACACCTTC. The chain combines TRBV12-3 or TRBV12-4 with TRBJ1-2; D uncertain. The CDR3 has 13 residues. The germline V and J ends were trimmed by 2 bases and 8 bases, with 12 bases remaining between them.

This clonotype was detected many times. V gene TRBV12-3 or TRBV12-4 combines with J gene TRBJ2-7, with 10 bases identical to TRBD1. V trimming: 4 bases; J trimming: 3 bases; junction bases outside the gene matches: 6. The CDR3 has 15 amino acids. The CDR3 DNA reads as TGTGCCAGCAGTTCCCGACAGGGGGCTAACTACGAGCAGTACTTC. This codes for CASSSRQGANYEQYF.

This clonotype was counted at least ten times. The rearrangement links TRBV29-1 to TRBJ2-2; tentative D call: TRBD1 (5 bases). Germline CDR1 reads SQVTM; CDR2 reads ANQGSEA. CDR3 length: 13 amino acids. Trimming took off 5 bases at V and 0 bases at J, with 7 bases between the two ends. The CDR3 bases are TGCAGCGTTCCACAGGCGAACACCGGGGAGCTGTTTTTT. It translates to CSVPQANTGELFF.

The genes are TRBV6-1 and TRBJ2-1; no definite D call. Germline V gene sequence: CDR1 MNHNS, CDR2 SASEGT. The CDR3 extends over 15 amino acids. The V end was cut by 6 bases, the J end by 4 bases, with 16 bases between. DNA of the CDR3: TGTGCCAGCAGCGGACCCACGGGCGATTACAATGAGCAGTTCTTC. It encodes CASSGPTGDYNEQFF.

A few counts support this clonotype. The J gene is TRBJ1-5, the V gene TRBV20-1, with D perhaps assigned TRBD1 or TRBD2 (5 bases each). TRBJ2-3 matches the DNA end more closely, so the J call is doubtful. The length of the CDR3 is 15 residues. In germline, CDR1 is DFQATT, CDR2 SNEGSKA (reference sequence). This CDR3 reads CSAGGEDPTTGQQYF. The CDR3 nucleotides read TGCAGTGCTGGAGGAGAGGATCCGACGACGGGGCAGCAGTATTTT.

This clonotype came up many times. The CDR3 loop is CASSTTGMGSYEQYF. The DNA of the CDR3 is TGTGCCAGCAGCACAACAGGGATGGGGTCCTACGAGCAGTACTTC. The gene calls are TRBV11-2 and TRBJ2-7, with a possible D match to TRBD1 (6 bases). The CDR3 is 15 amino acids. V was clipped by 5 bases and J by 1 base, with 15 bases between them. The germline V gene has CDR1 SGHAT and CDR2 FQNNGV.

This clonotype was recorded at least ten times. The J gene is TRBJ2-7, the V gene TRBV10-3; the match to TRBD1 covers 8 bases. CDR1 is ENHRY and CDR2 is SYGVKD in the germline V gene. The CDR3 has 16 amino acids. Losses at the gene ends were 3 bases for V and 7 bases for J; bases not matched to a gene: 14. CDR3 bases: TGTGCCATCAGTGATCGTGGACAGGGAAAATACGGTGAGCAGTACTTC. Residues: CAISDRGQGKYGEQYF.

The V and J genes are TRBV28 and TRBJ2-5; 7 bases agree with TRBD1. Germline CDR1 and CDR2: MDHEN and SYDVKM. Trimming at V came to 5 bases and at J to 3 bases, leaving 12 bases not matched to a gene. The CDR3 has 16 residues. The CDR3 nucleotides are TGTGCCAGCAGTGGAGGCCCCGACAGGGTGGAAGAGACCCAGTACTTC. Protein: CASSGGPDRVEETQYF. The full variable domain, rest sourced from reference TRBV28 and TRBJ2-5, is DVKVTQSSRYLVKRTGEKVFLECVQDMDHENMFWYRQDPGLGLRLIYFSYDVKMKEKGDIPEGYSVSREKKERFSLILESASTNQTSMYLCASSGGPDRVEETQYFGPGTRLLVL.